This T cell receptor beta chain was captured in a study of CD8 T cells in Susac syndrome. The multiple sclerosis control group consisted of treatment-naive patients whose relapsing-remitting disease, which was either stable or active, fulfilled revised McDonald criteria. The TEMRA cells underwent FACS enrichment, while the CD8+ and CD4+ T cells underwent negative isolation. Random hexamers served to reverse transcribe roughly 0.5 to 1 ug RNA. Each CDR3 protein is one row after TCRdb ran MiXCR on the immunoSEQ multiplex PCR reads. The profile shows 150,000 to 200,000 distinct CDR3 sequences, roughly 95% of them singletons. This CDR3 contains 13 residues. Trimming pared 3 bases from V and 9 bases from J, leaving 14 bases between. Germline V gene lookup returns CDR1 ENHRY and CDR2 SYGVKD.

The source material was CD4+ T cells from PBMCs. This sequence joins TRBV10-3 and TRBJ1-1; D unresolved. This receptor was obtained from a human donor with multiple sclerosis. CDR3 region: CAISEPRSTKAFF. CDR3 bases: TGTGCCATCAGTGAACCCCGCAGTACAAAAGCTTTCTTT.